Presented here are 27 T cell receptor beta chains from one specimen sequenced in a study of T cells in Graves' hyperthyroidism and ophthalmopathy. Amplified regions were TCR beta CDR3 sequences from RNA transcripts. Primed by the HTBI set, a first-round RT-PCR was run on the TCR CDR3. TCRdb ran MiXCR on the multiplex PCR reads and lists one entry per CDR3 protein. Here the sample spans about 640,000 distinct CDR3 sequences, approximately 14% being singletons. The sample taken for sequencing was blood. These receptors were obtained from a woman aged 45-65 years with Graves' ophthalmopathy.

This clonotype was picked up many times. The V call is TRBV28, the J call TRBJ2-7; the D is unclear. This CDR3 is 13 amino acids long. CDR1 and CDR2 from the germline V gene are MDHEN and SYDVKM. Between the trimmed V and J ends, which lost 3 bases and 3 bases, there was a span of 9 bases. CDR3 sequence: CASSFGHLYEQYF. CDR3 sequence (DNA): TGTGCCAGCAGTTTTGGGCACCTCTACGAGCAGTACTTC.

The chain links TRBV5-1 to TRBJ1-2, with D hard to call. The V and J ends lost 1 base and 5 bases respectively, with 9 bases between them. Per the germline V gene, CDR1 is SGHRS and CDR2 is YFSETQ. CDR3 length: 13 amino acids. CDR3 residues: CASSLTAGYGYTF. CDR3 nucleotide sequence: TGCGCCAGCAGCTTGACGGCTGGGTATGGCTACACCTTC.

This clonotype showed up many times. This rearrangement joins TRBV28 to TRBJ2-1, with D perhaps TRBD2 (5 bases). V was pared by 1 base and J by 5 bases, with 18 bases between. The germline gives CDR1 MDHEN, CDR2 SYDVKM. CDR3 length: 17 residues. The CDR3 coding sequence is TGTGCCAGCAGTTTATCTCCTATAGCGACCAGGAACAATGAGCAGTTCTTC. Its protein is CASSLSPIATRNNEQFF.

The chain recombines TRBV19 with TRBJ2-6, with 12 nucleotides matching TRBD1. CDR1 is LNHDA, CDR2 SQIVND, per germline (reference sequence). CDR3 length: 19 amino acids. V trimming: 5 bases; J trimming: 2 bases; junction bases outside the gene matches: 10. CDR3 sequence reads: CASSGRGGQGATGANVLTF. The CDR3 DNA follows: TGTGCCAGTAGTGGCAGAGGGGGACAGGGGGCTACTGGGGCCAACGTCCTGACTTTC.

This clonotype was detected a few times. J is TRBJ2-1 and V is TRBV28; 8 nucleotides align to TRBD2. There are 16 residues in the CDR3. Germline V CDR1 and CDR2: MDHEN, SYDVKM. The junction had 10 bases not matched to a gene; V was cut back by 5 bases and J by 4 bases. The CDR3 bases are TGTGCCAGCAGTCCGAACCGACTAGCGAAATACAATGAGCAGTTCTTC. It translates to CASSPNRLAKYNEQFF.

This clonotype showed up just a few times. This rearrangement joins TRBV27 to TRBJ2-2, with a possible D match to TRBD1 (6 bases). V was clipped by 2 bases and J by 4 bases, with 14 bases between them. This CDR3 comprises 16 residues. CDR1 is MNHEY and CDR2 is SMNVEV in the germline V gene (reference sequence). CDR3: CASSLISQGTTGELFF. The CDR3 DNA reads as TGTGCCAGCAGTTTAATCTCGCAGGGGACCACCGGGGAGCTGTTTTTT.

The rearrangement links TRBV19 to TRBJ2-5, with D uncertain. Germline lookup yields CDR1 LNHDA and CDR2 SQIVND (reference sequence). V gave up 7 bases and J gave up 2 bases, with 11 bases separating them. The CDR3 is 13 residues long. Written as DNA, the CDR3 is TGTGCCAGTATGGGGTACAGTCAAGAGACCCAGTACTTC. This gives the protein CASMGYSQETQYF.

This clonotype was picked up a small number of times. The gene calls are TRBV27 and TRBJ2-2, with 8 bases identical to TRBD1. The germline V gene encodes CDR1 MNHEY and CDR2 SMNVEV (reference sequence). CDR3 length: 16 amino acids. Losses at the gene ends were 7 bases for V and 6 bases for J; bases not matched to a gene: 13. In nucleotides, the CDR3 is TGTGCCAGCATCCTCGAGGACAGGGAAGAGGCCGGGGAGCTGTTTTTT. This sequence encodes CASILEDREEAGELFF.

This clonotype was counted ten times or more. The genes are TRBV24-1 and TRBJ2-6; TRBD1 or TRBD2 may be the D gene (5 bases each). The V end was cut by 7 bases, the J end by 0 bases, with 18 bases between. The CDR3 length is 18 residues. Germline V gene sequence: CDR1 KGHDR, CDR2 SFDVKD. CDR3 in amino acids: CATSSAGSQLSGANVLTF. In DNA form, the CDR3 reads TGTGCCACCAGCTCGGCAGGGAGCCAACTCTCTGGGGCCAACGTCCTGACTTTC.

At least ten counts were recorded for this clonotype. This chain uses TRBV5-1 with TRBJ2-3, with D possibly matching TRBD2 (6 bases). Trimming stripped 1 base from V and 2 bases from J, with 17 bases between. The CDR3 has 17 residues. The germline CDR1 and CDR2 sequences are SGHRS and YFSETQ. This CDR3 reads CASSLYIGGISTDTQYF. The CDR3 DNA reads TGCGCCAGCAGCTTGTACATCGGAGGGATTTCCACAGATACGCAGTATTTT.

This clonotype was seen a few times. This rearrangement joins TRBV20-1 to TRBJ1-1; the match to TRBD1 covers 7 bases. Per germline, CDR1 DFQATT and CDR2 SNEGSKA (reference sequence). The CDR3 has 13 residues. V dropped 2 bases and J dropped 9; count of bases not matched to a gene: 9. CDR3: CSARTKGQPKAFF. In nucleotides, the CDR3 is TGCAGTGCTAGAACCAAGGGACAGCCTAAAGCTTTCTTT.

Worth noting for this clonotype: Given a much more abundant clone one base away, this may be a read error. The CDR3 loop reads CASSYSGRLYGYTF. CDR3 in DNA: TGTGCCAGCAGTTACTCCGGAAGGCTATATGGCTACACCTTC. The chain joins TRBV6-2 or TRBV6-3 to TRBJ1-2; D gene ambiguous. CDR1 MNHEY and CDR2 SVGEGT come from the germline V gene. The CDR3 covers 14 residues. V lost 0 bases and J 5 bases, leaving 10 bases between the germline ends.

This clonotype was recorded many times. The chain combines TRBV28 with TRBJ1-1; D is ambiguous. Trimming cost V 3 bases and J 5 bases, with 13 bases left between them. Germline V CDR1 and CDR2: MDHEN, SYDVKM. The CDR3 is made up of 14 amino acids. CDR3 coding DNA: TGTGCCAGCAGTTTTTCTGGGCGGCAGACTGAAGCTTTCTTT. This codes for CASSFSGRQTEAFF.

The J gene is TRBJ2-3, the V gene TRBV24-1; 8 nucleotides match TRBD1. The germline gives CDR1 KGHDR, CDR2 SFDVKD. The ends lost 4 bases at V and 6 bases at J; junction bases unmatched: 11. The CDR3 spans 16 residues. CDR3 coding DNA: TGTGCCACCAGTGACCCACAGACAGGGGATTGGGATACGCAGTATTTT. Amino acids: CATSDPQTGDWDTQYF.

This clonotype was counted only a few times. The chain couples TRBV7-3 to TRBJ2-1; TRBD2 aligns across 7 bases. J was trimmed by 5 bases and V by 0 bases; bases with no gene match: 7. The CDR3 extends over 16 amino acids. Germline loops: CDR1 SGHTA, CDR2 FQGTGA. The CDR3 DNA reads as TGTGCCAGCAGCTTAACCACTAGCGACATAGACAATGAGCAGTTCTTC. Protein: CASSLTTSDIDNEQFF.

The CDR3 here is CASSSVAGLNEQFF. In nucleotides, the CDR3 is TGTGCCAGCAGTTCCGTAGCGGGATTGAATGAGCAGTTCTTC. The chain links TRBV12-3 or TRBV12-4 to TRBJ2-1; TRBD2 aligns across 8 bases. The CDR3 has 14 amino acids. V gave up 4 bases and J gave up 7 bases; unmatched junction bases: 6.

Many counts were recorded for this clonotype. The gene calls are TRBV3-1 and TRBJ2-7, with D hard to call. The CDR3 is 14 amino acids. The V end lost 1 base, the J end lost 0 bases, and 7 bases lay between the germline ends. CDR1 is LGHDT and CDR2 is YNNKEL in the germline V gene (reference sequence). DNA of the CDR3: TGTGCCAGCAGCCAAGTTGCCATCTCCTACGAGCAGTACTTC. Its translation: CASSQVAISYEQYF.

The rearrangement links TRBV28 to TRBJ1-5, with TRBD1 as a possible D gene (5 bases). The CDR3 is 14 amino acids. Per the germline V gene, CDR1 is MDHEN and CDR2 is SYDVKM. V lost 1 base, J lost 6 bases, and 10 bases lay in between. CDR3 DNA sequence: TGTGCCAGCAGTTTATTAGGGGTTGGTCAGCCCCAGCATTTT. Protein product: CASSLLGVGQPQHF.

V and J are TRBV30 and TRBJ2-3; 9 nucleotides agree with TRBD2. The CDR3 contains 15 residues. Trimming removed 2 bases from V and 0 bases from J; junction bases left unmatched: 3. From germline, CDR1 is GTSNPN and CDR2 SVGIG (reference sequence). CDR3: CAWSRLAVSTDTQYF. CDR3 bases: TGTGCCTGGAGTAGACTAGCGGTTAGCACAGATACGCAGTATTTT.

This clonotype was recorded a few times. The chain links TRBV9 to TRBJ2-2; D not certain. The CDR3 consists of 14 residues. CDR1 is SGDLS and CDR2 is YYNGEE in the germline V gene. The V end lost 2 bases, the J end lost 3 bases, and 8 bases lay between the germline ends. CDR3 bases: TGTGCCAGCAGCGTGAGTCTGTACACCGGGGAGCTGTTTTTT. Amino acid sequence: CASSVSLYTGELFF.

This clonotype turned up a few times. The CDR3 reads CASSLVARSTGELFF. CDR3 sequence (DNA): TGTGCCAGCAGCTTAGTAGCAAGATCAACCGGGGAGCTGTTTTTT. This chain joins TRBV7-2 and TRBJ2-2, with unresolved D. Germline CDR1 reads SGHTA; CDR2 reads FQGNSA. CDR3 length equals 15 residues. V was trimmed by 1 base and J by 5 bases, leaving 11 bases between them.

This clonotype appeared a few times. This chain joins TRBV4-1 and TRBJ1-1; D not certain. The CDR3 has 15 amino acids. Per the germline V gene, CDR1 is MGHRA and CDR2 is YSYEKL. The V end lost 0 bases, the J end lost 2 bases, and 10 bases lay between the germline ends. The CDR3 DNA reads TGCGCCAGCAGCCAAGAGTCTGGGGTTAACACTGAAGCTTTCTTT. Translation: CASSQESGVNTEAFF.

Only a few counts were recorded for this clonotype. V is TRBV7-2 and J is TRBJ1-5, with a possible D match to TRBD1 (6 bases). Germline CDR1 is SGHTA and CDR2 is FQGNSA. The CDR3 consists of 14 residues. Deletions cut 3 bases from V and 6 bases from J, with 12 bases between. CDR3 loop: CASSFTGQGQPQHF. The CDR3 DNA is TGTGCCAGCAGCTTTACAGGGCAGGGTCAGCCCCAGCATTTT.

This clonotype was found many times. The chain carries TRBV10-3 and TRBJ2-3, with TRBD1 as a possible D gene (5 bases). Germline assignment: CDR1 ENHRY and CDR2 SYGVKD. The ends were cut back, 2 bases at V and 2 bases at J, with 11 bases in the middle. This CDR3 region has 15 residues. Written as DNA, the CDR3 is TGTGCCATCAGTGAGAGGGGCCCAAACACAGATACGCAGTATTTT. This translates into CAISERGPNTDTQYF.

This clonotype has more than one count but fewer than ten. The V gene is TRBV7-2, the J gene TRBJ1-5; unclear D gene. The CDR3 has 15 amino acids. The V gene lost 4 bases and the J gene lost 2 bases, with 12 bases spanning the gap. CDR1 is SGHTA and CDR2 is FQGNSA in the germline V gene. CDR3 in amino acids: CASSSRVQGNQPQHF. For the CDR3, the DNA is TGTGCCAGCAGCTCGAGGGTCCAGGGCAATCAGCCCCAGCATTTT. The variable domain in full, with the rest retrieved from reference TRBV7-2 and TRBJ1-5, is GAGVSQSPSNKVTEKGKDVELRCDPISGHTALYWYRQSLGQGLEFLIYFQGNSAPDKSGLPSDRFSAERTGGSVSTLTIQRTQQEDSAVYLCASSSRVQGNQPQHFGDGTRLSIL.

This clonotype was recorded at least ten times. V and J are TRBV7-3 and TRBJ2-3; D is ambiguous. Trimming removed 2 bases from V and 6 bases from J, with 15 bases in between. The CDR3 is made up of 15 amino acids. Germline loops: CDR1 SGHTA, CDR2 FQGTGA. CDR3 DNA: TGTGCCAGCAGCTTAGGCTCTAGTTTTTCGGATACGCAGTATTTT. Translated: CASSLGSSFSDTQYF.

The rearrangement joins TRBV20-1 to TRBJ2-2; D is perhaps TRBD1 or TRBD2 (6 bases each). This CDR3 region has 16 residues. The germline V and J ends were trimmed by 0 bases and 7 bases, with 18 bases remaining between them. In germline, CDR1 is DFQATT, CDR2 SNEGSKA (reference sequence). The DNA for the CDR3 is TGCAGTGCTAGAGATTCGGGACGGGGGCAGGTCGGGGAGCTGTTTTTT. As protein: CSARDSGRGQVGELFF.